This T cell receptor beta chain was found in a study of cytomegalovirus exposure and HLA in healthy donors. PCR primers comprised 60 Vbeta and 13 Jbeta primers. Per the authors' pipeline: Roughly 80 million unique TCR beta chains, 9 million to 11 million shared, were counted in a later analysis. Libraries were prepared by immunoSEQ multiplex PCR; TCRdb keeps only in-frame clonotypes and omits some of them. That table furnishes V, J and clone size, whereas the DNA furnished D and trimming. The repertoire holds over 80,000 clones, with approximately 69% as singletons. Per the germline V gene, CDR1 is SGHNT and CDR2 is YYREEE (reference sequence). This CDR3 is built from 15 residues. V trimming: 6 bases; J trimming: 3 bases; junction bases outside the gene matches: 11.

This sequence was found in a boy aged 10-17 years in good health and CMV-seropositive. V is TRBV5-4 and J is TRBJ2-7; 8 bases map to TRBD1. Sequenced sample: PBMCs. The chain's CDR3 is CASTGPGQDIYEQYF. The CDR3 coding sequence is TGTGCCAGCACAGGGCCGGGACAGGACATCTACGAGCAGTACTTC.